One and the same sample provided the 10 T cell receptor beta chains below, sequenced in a study of shared clonotypes between healthy human individuals. Method: immunoSEQ multiplex PCR; TCRdb's copy keeps in-frame clones and lacks some. The sample includes 700,000 or so clones, approximately 79% of them seen just once. The sequenced sample consisted of memory CD4+ T cells sorted from blood. Indicated subset: CD45RA-negative fraction. The receptors here all came from a woman in her twenties or thirties in good health.

This chain uses TRBV6-6 with TRBJ2-5; possible D gene TRBD1, 6 bases. This CDR3 comprises 15 residues. Per germline, CDR1 MNHNY and CDR2 SVGAGI (reference sequence). V shed 2 bases and J shed 2 bases, with 12 bases lying between them. CDR3 bases: TGTGCCAGCAGTTACGTCGGACAGATACAAGAGACCCAGTACTTC. Translation gives CASSYVGQIQETQYF.

The chain links TRBV27 to TRBJ1-4; perhaps TRBD1 as D (5 bases). Germline assignment: CDR1 MNHEY and CDR2 SMNVEV (reference sequence). Trimming removed 8 bases from V and 2 bases from J, with 15 bases in between. This CDR3 region has 15 residues. The CDR3 DNA sequence: TGTGCCAGCGCTACCCAGGGAGCCACTAATGAAAAACTGTTTTTT. As protein: CASATQGATNEKLFF.

Turning to this clone: The same CDR3 is also encoded by other DNA sequences in this sample. This rearrangement joins TRBV29-1 to TRBJ2-3; possibly TRBD2 for D (5 bases). The germline gives CDR1 SQVTM, CDR2 ANQGSEA. V lost 3 bases and J lost 6, with 7 bases in between. The CDR3 consists of 11 residues. Here the CDR3 DNA reads TGCAGCGTTGATTCGGGGGATACGCAGTATTTT. Translated, it gives CSVDSGDTQYF.

The chain is built from TRBV11-2 and TRBJ2-5; 11 nucleotides match TRBD2. Trimming removed 5 bases from V and 4 bases from J; junction bases left unmatched: 9. Germline V gives CDR1 SGHAT, CDR2 FQNNGV. The CDR3 spans 16 residues. CDR3 residues: CASSPQLAGVVETQYF. The CDR3, as DNA: TGTGCCAGCAGCCCGCAACTAGCGGGAGTCGTAGAGACCCAGTACTTC.

This chain joins TRBV7-9 and TRBJ1-1, with 7 positions matching TRBD1. From germline, CDR1 is SEHNR and CDR2 FQNEAQ (reference sequence). Unmatched junction bases numbered 9, after V lost 5 bases and J lost 6 bases. The CDR3 spans 14 residues. The CDR3 loop reads CASSAYRGSAEAFF. CDR3 nucleotides: TGTGCCAGCAGCGCATACAGGGGTTCCGCTGAAGCTTTCTTT.

The chain links TRBV6-6 to TRBJ1-1; no reliable D call. Deletions cut 2 bases from V and 11 bases from J, with 15 bases between. There are 13 residues in the CDR3. The germline V gene has CDR1 MNHNY and CDR2 SVGAGI (reference sequence). CDR3 region: CASSYRRPDPAFF. CDR3 sequence (DNA): TGTGCCAGCAGTTACCGAAGACCGGATCCGGCTTTCTTT.

The chain couples TRBV29-1 to TRBJ1-4; TRBD1 matches 8 bases. The CDR3 spans 13 residues. Germline CDR1 reads SQVTM; CDR2 reads ANQGSEA. The junction had 6 bases not matched to a gene; V was cut back by 4 bases and J by 8 bases. CDR3 nucleotides: TGCAGCGTTGCAGGGGGCGGTCGGGAAAAACTGTTTTTT. Translation gives CSVAGGGREKLFF. The entire variable domain, with the rest obtained from reference TRBV29-1 and TRBJ1-4, is as follows: SAVISQKPSRDICQRGTSLTIQCQVDSQVTMMFWYRQQPGQSLTLIATANQGSEATYESGFVIDKFPISRPNLTFSTLTVSNMSPEDSSIYLCSVAGGGREKLFFGSGTQLSVL.

V is TRBV6-1 and J is TRBJ2-1; 11 bases fit TRBD1. Per the germline V gene, CDR1 is MNHNS and CDR2 is SASEGT. This CDR3 is 16 amino acids long. V shed 2 bases and J 3 bases; nucleotides not matched to a gene: 3. This chain's CDR3 is CASSEIGTGGYNEQFF. In nucleotides, the CDR3 is TGTGCCAGCAGTGAAATTGGGACAGGGGGCTACAATGAGCAGTTCTTC.

This chain connects TRBV11-3 to TRBJ2-3; tentatively, D is TRBD1 or TRBD2 (5 bases each). V shed 3 bases and J shed 2 bases, with 12 bases lying between them. The CDR3 is 15 amino acids. CDR1 is SGHNT and CDR2 is YENEEA in the germline V gene. The CDR3 loop is CASSLGRSFTDTQYF. The CDR3 DNA reads as TGTGCCAGCAGCTTGGGACGCTCCTTCACAGATACGCAGTATTTT.

This chain connects TRBV7-9 to TRBJ2-7; 7 nucleotides agree with TRBD1. The trim removed 4 bases at V and 9 bases at J, leaving 6 bases unmatched. CDR1 is SEHNR and CDR2 is FQNEAQ in the germline V gene (reference sequence). The CDR3 consists of 12 residues. CDR3 residues: CASSSTGSTQYF. CDR3 nucleotides: TGTGCCAGCAGCTCGACAGGGTCGACGCAGTACTTC.